This note documents a single T cell receptor (beta chain) sequence. There is no known antigen for this receptor. No much larger clonotype is one base removed from it; base qualities were not supplied. These data come from a study of cytomegalovirus exposure and HLA in healthy donors (dated by TCRdb to 2015 to 2018). About the study as a whole: An earlier analysis of 587 of the donors reported about 280 Gb of sequence data and 117 million unique TCR beta sequences obtained from roughly 170 million T cells. Both class I and class II loci were covered by HLA typing, at four-digit resolution. In an earlier analysis of 500 to 650 of the donors, high-throughput TCR beta sequencing was used to judge whether each TCR beta V gene segment behaved as functional or pseudogenic. The T cell repertoires of around 670 subjects were profiled by immunosequencing and related to cytomegalovirus serostatus. The number of typed donors differed by locus: about 629-630 for A, B, C, DRB1 and DQB1; some 540 for DQA1; approximately 610 for DPA1; and some 470 for DPB1. The aim of the study was to test whether cataloging public T cell receptors could identify signatures of past pathogen exposure. In a later analysis, previously published TCR beta repertoires from 670 or so donors were re-analyzed and high-resolution HLA genotyping was added so that TCR occurrence patterns could be studied. Among the approximately 400 genotyped donors, around 81% belonged to the genetic ancestry cluster associated with self-reported Caucasian donors. Because of strong linkage in the cohort, roughly five DR-DQ haplotypes were treated as single units for association and clustering. On average, over 200,000 unique TCR beta nucleotide sequences were sequenced per donor among more than 350 genotyped donors of the cohort, with 15% to 20% of those sequences being non-productive. High-throughput TCR immunosequencing, statistical association of individual TCRs with disease status, and machine learning were combined to predict cytomegalovirus infection status. All discovery cohort repertoires had been generated on a single sequencing platform. Alongside the repertoire data, information on donor age, sex, ethnicity and CMV serostatus was compiled. In addition to the first cohort of 666 subjects, a separate validation cohort of approximately 130 different subjects was used. An early release covering some 640 HLA-typed donors comprised about 290 gigabases of sequencing data and roughly 86 million unique TCR sequences. The later analysis used no new phenotypic data to find candidate immune exposures, relying instead on TCR beta sequences and their occurrence across donors. Genome-wide SNP genotypes for about 65% of the 666 donors were used in a later genetic analysis, which treated that subset as a discovery cohort. Findings and caveats that apply to the study as a whole: A later analysis associated approximately 17,000 TCR beta sequences with specific HLA alleles at a false discovery rate of 0.05. Correlated functional status among segregating V segments might be attributable to linkage disequilibrium, but an unknown experimental factor could not be ruled out. Compared with the approximately 710-donor mean, donors in an Asian-associated ancestry cluster had fewer N-insertions in productive TCRs, according to a later genetic analysis. Roughly uniform sequencing depth across donors was assumed in presence/absence analyses, although this assumption may not hold. In this cohort, only TCR beta chains were sequenced, and detectable features were limited by the absence of alpha or paired-chain data. Because HLA typing was missing for some donors at each locus, association tests included only the typed subset. Because the 87-base-pair reads could not distinguish some IMGT-functional V segments, including TRBV6-2 and TRBV6-3, those segments were excluded. In a later analysis, several top co-occurrence clusters were reported to appear linked to parvovirus B19, influenza, CMV and Epstein-Barr virus. A further reported finding was that TCR beta sequences accurately predicted the HLA-A and HLA-B alleles for most subjects in the first cohort. Because counts were too low, 15 or so rarely observed V segments, including chromosome 9 orphons, were excluded from the earlier analysis of roughly 580 of the donors. According to a later analysis, most CMV-associated TCR beta chains appeared to be HLA-restricted, and the HLA associations seemed to be driven largely by CMV exposure. The only immune exposure information available for the cohort was CMV serostatus. A group of highly shared sequence variants was considered likely to be a technical artifact of the sequencing pipeline. Cytomegalovirus status was reported to be diagnosed by the classifier with high specificity and sensitivity in both the original and validation cohorts. The study gave a list of about 170 TCR beta chains associated with cytomegalovirus. In an earlier analysis of around 600 of the donors, most TCR beta V segments were observed in productive rearrangements about 87% or about 30% of the time, broadly matching IMGT annotations. In a later analysis, TCR association rates were found to vary across HLA loci, with the most associated TCRs seen for DRB1 alleles and the fewest for HLA-C alleles. V-gene and J-gene trimming of TCR beta chains was associated with a missense DCLRE1C variant in a later genetic analysis, and the association was replicated in an independent cohort. In a later analysis, HLA-associated TCR beta chains were found to be more clonally expanded and to have lower generation probabilities than equally common non-associated chains. Across donors, most TCR sequences were observed very rarely, whereas some public TCRs were present in many individuals. When HLA alleles, especially DR and DQ, strongly co-occurred, attributing TCR associations to individual alleles was difficult. According to the authors, the approach could potentially be generalized to other disease states and immunological phenotypes. In vitro tests confirmed that a few of the cytomegalovirus-associated TCR beta chains recognize cytomegalovirus antigens.

The CDR3 goes from the cysteine to the phenylalanine over 16 residues. Only the CDR3 part of the read is kept: 48 bases, read in frame from the first base. V sheds 5 bases and J sheds 0 bases, leaving 17 bases between their ends. CDR1 and CDR2 were assigned from the germline V gene as SGDLS and YYNGEE. The cohort consisted of 600 to 700 healthy bone marrow donors. Cohort members were all nominally healthy when sampled, although unrecorded immune exposures were likely present. The donor was CMV seronegative and was included in the group of 352 seronegative cohort members. A peripheral blood sample was collected from each donor, and TCR beta sequencing was performed on peripheral blood mononuclear cells. The Qiagen DNeasy Blood Extraction Kit was used to extract genomic DNA from the blood cell samples. Library generation was performed with the immunoSEQ multiplex PCR assay. The multiplex PCR relied on a mix of 60 forward primers for TCR Vbeta segments and 13 reverse primers for TCR Jbeta segments. A multiplex PCR assay on genomic DNA amplified the CDR3 region of rearranged TCR beta genes. Amplified TCR beta libraries were sequenced as 87-base-pair reads on the Illumina HiSeq System. The authors processed their data as follows. A later analysis tallied tens of millions of unique TCR beta chains across the 666 repertoires, and about 12 million of those chains were shared by two or more donors. Raw reads were error-corrected and collapsed into unique sequences by a nearest-neighbor algorithm in which closely related sequences were merged to remove PCR and sequencing errors. V, D and J gene segments were assigned by aligning CDR3 sequences to IMGT reference sequences. For a sequence to be retained, a match of at least six nucleotides was required to both a V gene segment and a J gene segment. A rearrangement counted as productive if the CDR3 had no stop codons and remained in frame with V and J, and every other rearrangement counted as non-productive. Following IMGT convention, CDR3 was defined as the stretch from the second conserved V-encoded cysteine to the conserved J-encoded phenylalanine. The earlier analysis of roughly 590 of the donors excluded sequences that lacked an unambiguous match to a single V gene segment. An earlier analysis of 587 of the donors classified V segments as functional when productive rearrangements were above 56.7% and as segregating when the standard deviation between donors was above 5%. A statistical classification framework was developed to diagnose cytomegalovirus status using the catalog of TCR beta chain sequences. V and J gene assignment, in a later analysis, came from comparing TCR nucleotide sequences with IMGT/GENE-DB human TR gene sequences. Using the TCRdist pipeline, a later analysis assigned CDR3 sequences along with most-parsimonious VDJ recombination scenarios. A later analysis defined each TCR beta chain by its CDR3 amino acid sequence plus V-gene family, and excluded reads lacking a unique V-gene family. A later analysis removed roughly 590 highly shared, low-generation-probability nucleotide sequences to deal with suspected cross-contamination and a sequencing artifact. For each public chain, a later analysis derived a clonal expansion index from normalized ranks of inferred template counts within each repertoire. In a later analysis, generation probabilities were computed with a VDJ recombination model fitted to out-of-frame rearrangements, and the resulting probabilities were checked against IGoR. A later analysis scored TCR-TCR, TCR-HLA and TCR-CMV co-occurrence with hypergeometric tests, applying a repertoire-size bias correction to TCR pairs. In a later analysis, false discovery rates were estimated by permuting HLA or CMV assignments 20 times. In a later analysis, co-occurring TCRs were grouped using DBSCAN, and TCRdist sequence similarity was added for clustering within HLA-allele-positive subsets. Repertoires with fewer than 30,000 or more than 120,000 public chains, plus five repertoires with anomalous nucleotide sharing, were excluded from co-occurrence clustering. Held by TCRdb, this immuneACCESS table contains in-frame sequences only and omits some clones. Under half of the omission traces to an unresolved V gene where checked; the cause of the rest is unknown. V, J and clone size were drawn from that table, and D and trimming were deduced from the DNA. Recorded for this sample are roughly 110,000 clones; roughly 80% of them occurred a single time. Together, the top ten hold 2.5% of the sample.

The rearranged segments are TRBV9 and TRBJ1-2; the best D guess is TRBD1, with 6 bases matching. The sequence was obtained from a man aged 40-55 years in good health and CMV-seronegative. Sequencing was carried out using PBMCs. CDR3 reads: CASSYSSGTSNYGYTF. The DNA sequence is TGTGCCAGCAGTTACTCATCCGGGACATCTAACTATGGCTACACCTTC.